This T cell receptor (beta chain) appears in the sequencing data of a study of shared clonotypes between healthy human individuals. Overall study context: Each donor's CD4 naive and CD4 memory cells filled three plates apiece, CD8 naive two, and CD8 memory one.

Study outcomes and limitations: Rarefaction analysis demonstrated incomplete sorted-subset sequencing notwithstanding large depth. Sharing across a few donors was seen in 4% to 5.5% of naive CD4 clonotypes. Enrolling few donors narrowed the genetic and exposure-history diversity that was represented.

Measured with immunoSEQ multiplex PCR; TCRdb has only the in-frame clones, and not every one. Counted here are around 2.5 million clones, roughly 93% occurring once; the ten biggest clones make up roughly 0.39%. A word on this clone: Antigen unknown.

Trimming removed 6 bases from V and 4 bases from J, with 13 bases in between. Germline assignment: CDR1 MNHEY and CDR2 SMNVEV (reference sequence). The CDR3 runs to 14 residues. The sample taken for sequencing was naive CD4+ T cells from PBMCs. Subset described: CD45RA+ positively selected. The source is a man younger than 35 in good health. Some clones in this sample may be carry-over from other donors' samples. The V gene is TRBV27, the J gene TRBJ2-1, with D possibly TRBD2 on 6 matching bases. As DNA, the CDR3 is TGTGCCAGCAGCCCAGGACTAAAATACAATGAGCAGTTCTTC. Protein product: CASSPGLKYNEQFF.